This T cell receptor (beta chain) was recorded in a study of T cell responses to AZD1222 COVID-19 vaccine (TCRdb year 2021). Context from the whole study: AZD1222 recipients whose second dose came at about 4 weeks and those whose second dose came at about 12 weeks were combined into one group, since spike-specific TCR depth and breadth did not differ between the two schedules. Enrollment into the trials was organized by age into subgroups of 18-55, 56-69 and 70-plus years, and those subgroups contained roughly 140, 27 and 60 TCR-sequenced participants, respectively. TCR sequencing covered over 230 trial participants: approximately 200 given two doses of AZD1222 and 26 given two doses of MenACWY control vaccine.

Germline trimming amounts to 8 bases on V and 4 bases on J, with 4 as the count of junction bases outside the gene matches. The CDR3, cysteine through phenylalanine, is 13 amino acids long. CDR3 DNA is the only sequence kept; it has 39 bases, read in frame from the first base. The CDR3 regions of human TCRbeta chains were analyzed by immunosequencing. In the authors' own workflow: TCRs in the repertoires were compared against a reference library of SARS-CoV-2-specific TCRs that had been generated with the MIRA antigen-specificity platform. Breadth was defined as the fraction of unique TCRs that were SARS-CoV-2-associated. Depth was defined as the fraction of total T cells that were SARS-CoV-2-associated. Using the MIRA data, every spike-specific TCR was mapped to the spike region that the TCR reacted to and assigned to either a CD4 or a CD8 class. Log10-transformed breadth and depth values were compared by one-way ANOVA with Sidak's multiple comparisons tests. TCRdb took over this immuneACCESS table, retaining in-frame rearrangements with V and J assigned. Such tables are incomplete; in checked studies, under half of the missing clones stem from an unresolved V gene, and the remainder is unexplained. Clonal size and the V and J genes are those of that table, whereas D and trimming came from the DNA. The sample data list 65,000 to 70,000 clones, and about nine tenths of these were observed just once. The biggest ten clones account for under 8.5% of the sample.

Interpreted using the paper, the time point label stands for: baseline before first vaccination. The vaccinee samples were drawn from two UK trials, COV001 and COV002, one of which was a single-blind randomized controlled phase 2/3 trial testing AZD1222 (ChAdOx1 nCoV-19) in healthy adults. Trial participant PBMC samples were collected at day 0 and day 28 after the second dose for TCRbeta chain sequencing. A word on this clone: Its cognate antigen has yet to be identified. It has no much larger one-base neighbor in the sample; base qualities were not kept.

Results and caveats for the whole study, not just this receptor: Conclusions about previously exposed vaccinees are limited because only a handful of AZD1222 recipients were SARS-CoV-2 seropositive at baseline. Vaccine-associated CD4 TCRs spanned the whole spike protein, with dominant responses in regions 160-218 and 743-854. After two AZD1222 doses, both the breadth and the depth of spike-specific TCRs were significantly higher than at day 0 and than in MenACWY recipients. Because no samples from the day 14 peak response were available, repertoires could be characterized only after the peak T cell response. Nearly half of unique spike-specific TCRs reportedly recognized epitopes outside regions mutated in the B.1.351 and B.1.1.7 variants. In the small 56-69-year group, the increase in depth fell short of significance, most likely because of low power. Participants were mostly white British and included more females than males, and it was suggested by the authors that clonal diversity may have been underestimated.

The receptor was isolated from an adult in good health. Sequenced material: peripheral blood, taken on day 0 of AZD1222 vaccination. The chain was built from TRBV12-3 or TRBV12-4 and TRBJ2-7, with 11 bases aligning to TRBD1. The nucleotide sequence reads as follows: TGTGCCAGCCGGGACAGGGGGATGTACGAGCAGTACTTC. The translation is CASRDRGMYEQYF.